The clone carrying this TCR beta chain showed up many times. Its antigen is still unknown. The sample comes from a study of T cells in Graves' hyperthyroidism and ophthalmopathy. Study outcomes and limitations: Ophthalmopathy was model-predicted a median roughly 6.2 months pre-onset.

TCR beta CDR3 region amplification was performed from RNA transcripts. Using the HTBI primer set, a first-round RT-PCR was run on the TCR CDR3. TCRdb used MiXCR to reprocess the multiplex PCR reads, holding one entry per CDR3 protein. The sample has about 590,000 distinct CDR3 sequences; around a sixth are singletons. The authors deemed Graves' hyperthyroidism stable absent ophthalmopathy progression within 18 months. Each 10 ml fresh peripheral blood draw supplied the PBMCs. This clonotype was sampled from a woman under 40 with Graves' hyperthyroidism. The sequenced sample was blood.

CDR3 DNA: TGTGCCAGCAGCATAAGGACTAGCGATATTATATCGGTTGAGCAGTACTTC. This sequence encodes CASSIRTSDIISVEQYF. The V and J genes are TRBV7-2 and TRBJ2-7; 9 bases align to TRBD2. The ends lost 5 bases at V and 7 bases at J; junction bases unmatched: 18. CDR1 SGHTA and CDR2 FQGNSA come from the germline V gene. The CDR3 contains 17 residues.